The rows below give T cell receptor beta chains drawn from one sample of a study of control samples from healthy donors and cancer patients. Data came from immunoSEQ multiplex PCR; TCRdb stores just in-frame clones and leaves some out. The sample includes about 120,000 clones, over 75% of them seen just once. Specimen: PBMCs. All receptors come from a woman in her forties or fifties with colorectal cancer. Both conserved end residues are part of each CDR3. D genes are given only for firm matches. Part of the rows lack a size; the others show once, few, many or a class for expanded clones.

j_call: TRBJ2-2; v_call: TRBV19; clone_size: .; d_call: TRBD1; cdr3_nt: TGTGCCAGTCGCGCCACAGGGGCAGGCGGGGAGCTGTTTTTT; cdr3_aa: CASRATGAGGELFF
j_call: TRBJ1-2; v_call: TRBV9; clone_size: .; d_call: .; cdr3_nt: TGTGCCAGCAGCGCCTCGGGAGGAGGCGGCTATGGCTACACCTTC; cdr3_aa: CASSASGGGGYGYTF
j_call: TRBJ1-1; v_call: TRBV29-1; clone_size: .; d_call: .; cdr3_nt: TGCAGCGCTAATTGGGGTGAAGCTTTCTTT; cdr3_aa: CSANWGEAFF
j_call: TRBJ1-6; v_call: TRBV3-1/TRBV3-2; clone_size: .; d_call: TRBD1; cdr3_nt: TGTGCCAGCAGCCAAGATTTCAGGGGGCAGGAATCACCCCTCCACTTT; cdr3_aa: CASSQDFRGQESPLHF
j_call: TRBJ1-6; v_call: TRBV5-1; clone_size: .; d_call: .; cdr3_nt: TGCGCCAGCAGCCCAAATACAGCCAATTCACCCCTCCACTTT; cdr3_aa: CASSPNTANSPLHF
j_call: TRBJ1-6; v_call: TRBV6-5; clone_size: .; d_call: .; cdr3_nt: TGTGCCAGCAGCGCCAATAGGTCACCCCTCCACTTT; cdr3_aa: CASSANRSPLHF
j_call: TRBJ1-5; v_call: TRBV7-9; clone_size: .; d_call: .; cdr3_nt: TGTGCCAGCAGCTTTCAGGCGGGGCAGCCCCAGCATTTT; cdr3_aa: CASSFQAGQPQHF
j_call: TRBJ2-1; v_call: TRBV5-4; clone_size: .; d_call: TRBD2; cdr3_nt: TGTGCCAGCAGCCGCCTAGCGGGGGGGCCCAATGAGCAGTTCTTC; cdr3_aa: CASSRLAGGPNEQFF
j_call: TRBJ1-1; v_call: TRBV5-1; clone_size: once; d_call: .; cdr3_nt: TGCGCCAGCAGCCGCTTTGGGGCACCGGGGAACACTGAAGCTTTCTTT; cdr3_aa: CASSRFGAPGNTEAFF
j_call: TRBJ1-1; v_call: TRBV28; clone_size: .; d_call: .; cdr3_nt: TGTGCCAGCAGTTTAGAGTGGCGGCAGGAGCAAGCTTTCTTT; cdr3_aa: CASSLEWRQEQAFF
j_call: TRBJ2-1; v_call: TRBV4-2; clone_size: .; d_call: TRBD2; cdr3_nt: TGTGCCAGCAGCCTCGGGCTAGCGGGAGCGGGGAATGAGCAGTTCTTC; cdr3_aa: CASSLGLAGAGNEQFF
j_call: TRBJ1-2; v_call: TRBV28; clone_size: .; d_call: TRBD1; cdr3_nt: TGTGCCAGCCTGTACCTCCCGGGACAGGGGTATGGCTACACCTTC; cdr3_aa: CASLYLPGQGYGYTF
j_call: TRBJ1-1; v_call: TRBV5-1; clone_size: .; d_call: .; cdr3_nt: TGCGCCAGCAGCTTGGTGCTAGGGGACACTGAAGCTTTCTTT; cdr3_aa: CASSLVLGDTEAFF
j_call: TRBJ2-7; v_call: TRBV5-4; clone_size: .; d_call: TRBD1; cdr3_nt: TGTGCCAGCAGCTTGGCCCCGGGACAGGAGGGGTACGAGCAGTACTTC; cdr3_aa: CASSLAPGQEGYEQYF
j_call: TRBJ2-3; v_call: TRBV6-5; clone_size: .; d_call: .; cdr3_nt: TGTGCCAGCACTAGCGGACAGCACACAGATACGCAGTATTTT; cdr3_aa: CASTSGQHTDTQYF
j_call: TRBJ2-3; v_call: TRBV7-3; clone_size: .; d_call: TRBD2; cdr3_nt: TGTGCCAGCAGCTTAATGGTTAGCGGGAGCGCAGATACGCAGTATTTT; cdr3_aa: CASSLMVSGSADTQYF
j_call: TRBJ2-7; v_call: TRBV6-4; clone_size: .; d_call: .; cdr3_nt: TGTGCCAGCAGTGACTCAGGAGGGGGTCCTACCTACGAGCAGTACTTC; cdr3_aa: CASSDSGGGPTYEQYF
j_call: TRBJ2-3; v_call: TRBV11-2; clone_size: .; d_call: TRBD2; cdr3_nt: TGTGCCAGCAGCCCGGGGAGAAGCGGGAGGGCCACAGATACGCAGTATTTT; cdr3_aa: CASSPGRSGRATDTQYF
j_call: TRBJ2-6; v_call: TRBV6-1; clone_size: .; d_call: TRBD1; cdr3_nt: TGTGCCAGCAGTGACCTCCTACAGGGGGAGTCTGGGGCCAACGTCCTGACTTTC; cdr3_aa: CASSDLLQGESGANVLTF
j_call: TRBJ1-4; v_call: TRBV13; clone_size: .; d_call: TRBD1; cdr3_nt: TGTGCCAGCAGCTCAACAGGGGAAGGGAATGAAAAACTGTTTTTT; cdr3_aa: CASSSTGEGNEKLFF
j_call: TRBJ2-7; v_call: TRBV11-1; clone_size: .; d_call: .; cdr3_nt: TGTGCCAGCAGCTTAGACGGTACATCCCCCTACGAGCAGTACTTC; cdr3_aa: CASSLDGTSPYEQYF
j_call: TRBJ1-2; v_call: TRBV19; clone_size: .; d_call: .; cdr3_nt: TGTGCCAGTAGTGACCGAGGCTACACCTTC; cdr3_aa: CASSDRGYTF
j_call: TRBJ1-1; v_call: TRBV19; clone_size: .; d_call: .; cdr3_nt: TGTGCCAGCGACGTAGGGCGGGGACAAAAAGCTGAAGCTTTCTTT; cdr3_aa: CASDVGRGQKAEAFF
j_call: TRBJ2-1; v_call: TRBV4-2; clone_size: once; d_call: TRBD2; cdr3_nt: TGTGCCAGCACCAGGGTCGGGGGGGGCAATGAGCAGTTCTTC; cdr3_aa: CASTRVGGGNEQFF
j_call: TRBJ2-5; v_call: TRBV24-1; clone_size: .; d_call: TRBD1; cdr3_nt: TGTGCCACCAGTGATTTCCCTCGACAGGGGTTCCCTGAGACCCAGTACTTC; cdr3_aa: CATSDFPRQGFPETQYF
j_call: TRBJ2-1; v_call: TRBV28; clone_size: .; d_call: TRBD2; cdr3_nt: TGTGCCAGCAGTTTGGCGGGAGTATTACATGAGCAGTTCTTC; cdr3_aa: CASSLAGVLHEQFF
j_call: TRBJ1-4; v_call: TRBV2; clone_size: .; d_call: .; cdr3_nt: TGTGCCAGCAGTGAAGGCGGACAGACACCTTCGGGGAAACTGTTTTTT; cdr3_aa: CASSEGGQTPSGKLFF
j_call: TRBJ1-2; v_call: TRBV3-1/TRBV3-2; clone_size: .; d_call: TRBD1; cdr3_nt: TGTGCCAGCAGCCAAGAACAGGGGGCTAGTGGCTACACCTTC; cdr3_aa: CASSQEQGASGYTF
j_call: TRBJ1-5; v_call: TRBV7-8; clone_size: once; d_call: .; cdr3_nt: TGTGCCAGCAGCTTGGAAAGCAATCAGCCCCAGCATTTT; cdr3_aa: CASSLESNQPQHF
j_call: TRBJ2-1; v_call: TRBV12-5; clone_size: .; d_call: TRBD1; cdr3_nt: TGTGCTAGTTTACCCGGGACAGGGTCATACAATGAGCAGTTCTTC; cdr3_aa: CASLPGTGSYNEQFF
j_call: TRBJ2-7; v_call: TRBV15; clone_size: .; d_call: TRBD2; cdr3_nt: TGTGCCACCACCGACGGGGTTCACGGGGAGGGGCAGTACTTC; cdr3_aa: CATTDGVHGEGQYF
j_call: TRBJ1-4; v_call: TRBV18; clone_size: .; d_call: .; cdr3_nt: TGTGCCAGCTCACCGCCGGGACAAGCTAATGAAAAACTGTTTTTT; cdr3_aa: CASSPPGQANEKLFF
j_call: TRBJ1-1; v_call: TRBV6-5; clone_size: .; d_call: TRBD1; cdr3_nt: TGTGCCAGCACCAAAGGGGACAGAATGAACACTGAAGCTTTCTTT; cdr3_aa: CASTKGDRMNTEAFF
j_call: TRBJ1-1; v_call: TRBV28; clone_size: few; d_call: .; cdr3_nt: TGTGCCAGCAGCTTCGATTACACTGAAGCTTTCTTT; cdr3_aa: CASSFDYTEAFF
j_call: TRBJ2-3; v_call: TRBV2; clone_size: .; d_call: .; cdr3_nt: TGTGCCACCTCGCCACGCTATAGCACAGATACGCAGTATTTT; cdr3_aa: CATSPRYSTDTQYF